This is a list of T cell receptor beta chains from one sample in a study of T-cell reconstitution after alpha-beta-depleted transplantation in children. TCRdb reprocessed the PCR reads with MiXCR, giving one entry per CDR3 protein. The sample has more than 85,000 distinct CDR3 sequences, about a tenth seen once; the top ten hold about 7.3%. This specimen was PBMCs from the stem cell graft donor, taken from the stem cell graft. These receptors were obtained from a human donor who donated a stem cell graft to a child with acute lymphoblastic leukemia. Each CDR3 is given with its conserved first and last residue. Each record gives: J gene, V gene, D gene, clone size, CDR3 protein, CDR3 DNA. The D gene is left open where the match is weak. Some rows mark clone size as missing; the rest say once, few, many or name a class of expanded clone.

TRBJ2-3,TRBV7-2,NA,many,CASSFGAITDTQYF,TGTGCCAGCAGCTTCGGCGCGATCACAGATACGCAGTATTTT
TRBJ2-2,TRBV7-2,TRBD1,many,CASSFQGVGGELFF,TGTGCCAGCAGCTTCCAGGGGGTTGGCGGGGAGCTGTTTTTT
TRBJ1-2,TRBV19,TRBD1,many,CASRETGGRNYGYTF,TGTGCCAGTAGAGAAACAGGGGGCCGGAACTATGGCTACACCTTC
TRBJ1-1,TRBV29-1,NA,many,CSGFVRGGTEAFF,TGCAGCGGATTTGTGAGGGGTGGGACTGAAGCTTTCTTT
TRBJ2-7,TRBV11-2,NA,many,CASSLSGSYEQYF,TGTGCCAGCAGTCTATCGGGGTCCTACGAGCAGTACTTC
TRBJ2-3,TRBV28,NA,many,CASSLRELDTQYF,TGTGCCAGCAGTTTACGGGAACTAGATACGCAGTATTTT
TRBJ2-1,TRBV28,TRBD1,many,CASSPSQGAWNEQFF,TGTGCCAGCAGCCCAAGCCAGGGGGCGTGGAATGAGCAGTTCTTC
TRBJ1-4,TRBV12-3/TRBV12-4,TRBD1,many,CASSPSFGSRGGEKLFF,TGTGCCAGCAGTCCTAGCTTCGGTTCCCGAGGGGGCGAAAAACTGTTTTTT
TRBJ2-1,TRBV20-1,NA,many,CSARDPGHQTDNEQFF,TGCAGTGCTAGAGATCCCGGCCACCAGACGGACAATGAGCAGTTCTTC
TRBJ1-1,TRBV5-1,NA,many,CASSLVGNMNTEAFF,TGCGCCAGCAGCTTGGTCGGGAATATGAACACTGAAGCTTTCTTT
TRBJ1-1,TRBV5-1,NA,many,CASALGGLDTEAFF,TGCGCCAGCGCTCTGGGGGGGCTCGACACTGAAGCTTTCTTT
TRBJ2-2,TRBV12-3/TRBV12-4,TRBD2,many,CASSFGAGGLFF,TGTGCCAGCAGTTTTGGGGCGGGAGGGCTGTTTTTT
TRBJ1-5,TRBV19,NA,many,CASRVASNQPQHF,TGTGCCAGTAGGGTAGCTAGCAATCAGCCCCAGCATTTT
TRBJ1-6,TRBV5-6,TRBD1,many,CASSSTGQDNSPLHF,TGTGCCAGCAGCTCTACGGGACAGGACAATTCACCCCTCCACTTT
TRBJ2-1,TRBV19,NA,many,CASSILRQNNEQFF,TGTGCCAGTAGTATTTTAAGACAAAACAATGAGCAGTTCTTC
TRBJ2-3,TRBV11-2,TRBD2,many,CASSSGLGTSGVSSTDTQYF,TGTGCCAGCAGCTCGGGACTAGGGACTAGCGGGGTCTCTAGCACAGATACGCAGTATTTT
TRBJ1-1,TRBV5-1,NA,many,CASVRDRGTEAFF,TGCGCCAGCGTACGGGACCGAGGGACTGAAGCTTTCTTT
TRBJ1-2,TRBV29-1,NA,many,CSGTENYGYTF,TGCAGCGGAACAGAGAACTATGGCTACACCTTC
TRBJ1-2,TRBV12-5,TRBD1,many,CASGKNQGERDGYTF,TGTGCTAGTGGCAAGAATCAGGGGGAGCGAGATGGCTACACCTTC
TRBJ2-5,TRBV16,TRBD1,many,CASSLRDSLRVETQYF,TGTGCCAGCAGCCTTAGGGACAGCCTGCGGGTTGAGACCCAGTACTTC
TRBJ2-1,TRBV12-3/TRBV12-4,NA,many,CASTSLVPQTRRYNEQFF,TGTGCCAGCACCTCCCTAGTGCCTCAAACCCGGCGGTACAATGAGCAGTTCTTC
TRBJ2-5,TRBV6-2/TRBV6-3,NA,many,CASSYSRGNQETQYF,TGTGCCAGCAGTTACTCACGAGGGAACCAAGAGACCCAGTACTTC
TRBJ2-3,TRBV6-2/TRBV6-3,NA,many,CASSYLGGTDTQYF,TGTGCCAGCAGTTATTTGGGAGGCACAGATACGCAGTATTTT
TRBJ1-4,TRBV9,NA,many,CASSLTQGRTNEKLFF,TGTGCCAGCAGTCTCACCCAGGGGCGGACTAATGAAAAACTGTTTTTT
TRBJ2-7,TRBV11-2,TRBD1,many,CASSLTGVGLYEQYF,TGTGCCAGCAGCTTAACAGGGGTGGGCCTATACGAGCAGTACTTC
TRBJ2-3,TRBV7-2,NA,many,CASSLAHSTDTQYF,TGTGCCAGCAGCTTAGCGCATAGCACAGATACGCAGTATTTT
TRBJ1-2,TRBV9,NA,many,CASGRDIGSNYGYTF,TGTGCCAGCGGAAGGGACATCGGCTCCAACTATGGCTACACCTTC
TRBJ2-7,TRBV7-8,TRBD1,few,CASSLRQGPTYEQYF,TGTGCCAGCAGCTTGAGACAGGGACCCACCTACGAGCAGTACTTC
TRBJ2-3,TRBV28,NA,many,CASSFPTGGPTDTQYF,TGTGCCAGCAGTTTCCCTACGGGTGGCCCCACAGATACGCAGTATTTT
TRBJ2-7,TRBV7-9,TRBD1,many,CASRSGQGTYEQYF,TGTGCCAGCAGAAGCGGACAGGGAACCTACGAGCAGTACTTC
TRBJ2-1,TRBV7-3,NA,NA,CASSLARSSYNEQFF,TGTGCCAGCAGCTTAGCCAGATCCTCCTACAATGAGCAGTTCTTC
TRBJ1-2,TRBV5-1,NA,many,CASSPLSFQGYTF,TGCGCCAGCAGCCCCCTCTCATTTCAGGGCTACACCTTC
TRBJ2-1,TRBV27,NA,many,CASSWGLDYNEQFF,TGTGCCAGCAGCTGGGGGCTGGATTACAATGAGCAGTTCTTC
TRBJ2-7,TRBV3-1,TRBD2,many,CASSRGLAGAGSYEQYF,TGTGCCAGCAGCCGGGGACTAGCGGGAGCTGGGTCCTACGAGCAGTACTTC
TRBJ2-7,TRBV12-3/TRBV12-4,TRBD1,many,CASRLGQGTYEQYF,TGTGCCAGCAGACTCGGACAGGGAACCTACGAGCAGTACTTC
TRBJ1-5,TRBV19,TRBD1,many,CASRGGGTDRSASQPQHF,TGTGCCAGTCGCGGTGGAGGGACAGATCGTTCGGCTAGTCAGCCCCAGCATTTT
TRBJ1-2,TRBV6-5,TRBD1,NA,CASSYSKPAVVRGYYGYTF,TGTGCCAGCAGTTACTCGAAGCCAGCCGTCGTCAGGGGGTACTATGGCTACACCTTC
TRBJ2-5,TRBV27,TRBD2,many,CASSFTSGSGKTQYF,TGTGCCAGCAGTTTTACTAGCGGGAGCGGGAAGACCCAGTACTTC
TRBJ2-1,TRBV5-1,NA,many,CASSLFVTPEDEQFF,TGCGCCAGCAGCTTGTTCGTTACCCCGGAAGATGAGCAGTTCTTC
TRBJ2-7,TRBV7-7,NA,many,CASSPLSEGEQYF,TGTGCTAGCAGCCCCCTATCGGAGGGCGAGCAGTACTTC